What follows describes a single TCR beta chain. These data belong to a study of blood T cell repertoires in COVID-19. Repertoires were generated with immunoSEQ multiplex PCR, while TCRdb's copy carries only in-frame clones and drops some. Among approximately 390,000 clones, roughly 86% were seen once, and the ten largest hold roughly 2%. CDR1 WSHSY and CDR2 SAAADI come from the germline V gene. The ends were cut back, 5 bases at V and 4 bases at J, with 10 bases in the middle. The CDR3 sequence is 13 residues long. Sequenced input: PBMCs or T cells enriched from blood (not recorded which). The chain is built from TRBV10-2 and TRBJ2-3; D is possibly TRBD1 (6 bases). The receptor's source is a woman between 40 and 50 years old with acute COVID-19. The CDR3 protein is CASSRTGSDTQYF. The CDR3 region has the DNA TGCGCCAGCAGTCGAACAGGGTCAGATACGCAGTATTTT.